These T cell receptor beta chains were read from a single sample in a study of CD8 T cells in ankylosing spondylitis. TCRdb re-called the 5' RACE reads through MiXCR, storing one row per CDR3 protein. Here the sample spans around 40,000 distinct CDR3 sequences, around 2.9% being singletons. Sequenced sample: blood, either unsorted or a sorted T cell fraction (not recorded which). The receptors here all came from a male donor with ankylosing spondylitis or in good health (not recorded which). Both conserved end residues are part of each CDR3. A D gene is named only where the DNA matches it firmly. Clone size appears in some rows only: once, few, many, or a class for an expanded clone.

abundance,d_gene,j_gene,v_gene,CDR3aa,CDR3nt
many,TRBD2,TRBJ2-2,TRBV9,CASSVLPGLAGGNTGELFF,TGTGCCAGCAGCGTACTACCGGGACTAGCGGGAGGAAACACCGGGGAGCTGTTTTTT
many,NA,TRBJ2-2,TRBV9,CASSVEGTNTGELFF,TGTGCCAGCAGCGTAGAGGGTACGAACACCGGGGAGCTGTTTTTT
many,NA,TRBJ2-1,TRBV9,CASSVGTAVGNEQFF,TGTGCCAGCAGCGTCGGGACTGCGGTGGGCAATGAGCAGTTCTTC
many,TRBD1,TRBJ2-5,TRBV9,CASSTGVETQYF,TGTGCCAGCAGTACAGGGGTGGAGACCCAGTACTTC
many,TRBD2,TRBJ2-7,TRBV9,CASSPYSSGDSYEQYF,TGTGCCAGCAGCCCCTACTCTAGCGGGGACTCCTACGAGCAGTACTTC
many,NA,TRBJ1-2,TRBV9,CASSPTFRNYGYTF,TGTGCCAGCAGTCCGACCTTTCGGAACTATGGCTACACCTTC
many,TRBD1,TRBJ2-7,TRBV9,CASSVVPAGDRGFPEQYF,TGTGCCAGCAGCGTAGTCCCTGCCGGGGACAGGGGTTTCCCCGAGCAGTACTTC
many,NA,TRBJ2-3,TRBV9,CASSVGDTDTQYF,TGTGCCAGCAGCGTAGGGGACACAGATACGCAGTATTTT
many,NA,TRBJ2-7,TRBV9,CASSVGGGDSGYEQYF,TGTGCCAGCAGCGTAGGAGGGGGAGACTCAGGCTACGAGCAGTACTTC
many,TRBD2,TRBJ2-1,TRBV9,CASSASGSYGNEQFF,TGTGCCAGCAGCGCTAGCGGGAGTTACGGCAATGAGCAGTTCTTC
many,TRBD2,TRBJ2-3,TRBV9,CASSGGTSGTDTQYF,TGTGCCAGCAGCGGGGGGACTAGCGGGACAGATACGCAGTATTTT
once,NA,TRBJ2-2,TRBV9,CASSPLTRGGELFF,TGTGCCAGCAGCCCCCTTACCCGAGGCGGGGAGCTGTTTTTT
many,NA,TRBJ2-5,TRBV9,CASSVSLSETQYF,TGTGCCAGCAGCGTTTCCCTATCGGAGACCCAGTACTTC
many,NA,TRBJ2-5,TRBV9,CASSERTEQETQYF,TGTGCCAGCAGCGAGAGGACAGAACAAGAGACCCAGTACTTC
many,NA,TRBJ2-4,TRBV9,CASSVGTTNIQYF,TGTGCCAGCAGCGTAGGGACTACAAACATTCAGTACTTC
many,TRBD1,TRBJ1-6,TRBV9,CASSVGQEHSPLHF,TGTGCCAGCAGCGTGGGACAGGAGCATTCACCCCTCCACTTT
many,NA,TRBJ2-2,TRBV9,CASSVAGTTGELFF,TGTGCCAGCAGCGTAGCTGGGACCACCGGGGAGCTGTTTTTT
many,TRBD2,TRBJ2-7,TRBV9,CASSGGTSGPYEQYF,TGTGCCAGCAGCGGAGGGACTAGCGGTCCCTACGAGCAGTACTTC
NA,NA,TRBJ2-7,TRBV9,CASGNSYEQYF,TGTGCCAGCGGTAACTCATACGAGCAGTACTTC
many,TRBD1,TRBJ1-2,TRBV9,CASSRDRTYGYTF,TGTGCCAGCAGCAGGGACAGAACCTATGGCTACACCTTC
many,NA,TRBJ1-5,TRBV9,CASSAGHSNQPQHF,TGTGCCAGCAGCGCTGGTCATAGCAATCAGCCCCAGCATTTT
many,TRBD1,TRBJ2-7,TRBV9,CASSAGTGIAEQYF,TGTGCCAGCAGCGCCGGGACAGGGATCGCCGAGCAGTACTTC
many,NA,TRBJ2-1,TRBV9,CASSVEALTYNEQFF,TGTGCCAGCAGCGTAGAGGCTCTCACGTACAATGAGCAGTTCTTC
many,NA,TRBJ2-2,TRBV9,CASSVAVWTGELSF,TGTGCCAGCAGCGTAGCTGTCTGGACCGGGGAGCTGTCTTTT
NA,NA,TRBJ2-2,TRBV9,CASRGGRGTGELFF,TGTGCCAGCAGGGGAGGCAGGGGGACCGGGGAGCTGTTTTTT
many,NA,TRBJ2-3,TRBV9,CASSLRSTDTQYF,TGTGCCAGCAGCCTCCGGTCCACAGATACGCAGTATTTT
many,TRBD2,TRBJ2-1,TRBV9,CASSVTLGGSSYNEQFF,TGTGCCAGCAGCGTAACCCTGGGCGGGAGCTCCTACAATGAGCAGTTCTTC
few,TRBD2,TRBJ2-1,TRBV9,CASSPLLSGSSYNEQFF,TGTGCCAGCAGCCCACTCCTCAGCGGGAGCTCCTACAATGAGCAGTTCTTC
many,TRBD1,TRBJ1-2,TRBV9,CASSVGQEFYGYTF,TGTGCCAGCAGCGTTGGACAGGAATTCTATGGCTACACCTTC
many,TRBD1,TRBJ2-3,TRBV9,CASSPAGGAGTDTQYF,TGTGCCAGCAGCCCTGCAGGGGGCGCGGGAACAGATACGCAGTATTTT
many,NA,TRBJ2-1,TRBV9,CASSGGVGPYNEQFF,TGTGCCAGCAGCGGAGGGGTGGGCCCCTACAATGAGCAGTTCTTC
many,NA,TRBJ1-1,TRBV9,CASSVVTSANTEAFF,TGTGCCAGCAGCGTAGTAACGTCCGCGAACACTGAAGCTTTCTTT
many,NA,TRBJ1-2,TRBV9,CASSPHEQDPYGYTF,TGTGCCAGCAGCCCCCATGAGCAGGACCCCTATGGCTACACCTTC
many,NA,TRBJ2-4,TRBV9,CASSVGQQNIQYF,TGTGCCAGCAGCGTCGGACAGCAAAACATTCAGTACTTC
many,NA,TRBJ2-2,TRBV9,CASSVAQGPYTGELFF,TGTGCCAGCAGCGTAGCTCAGGGCCCCTACACCGGGGAGCTGTTTTTT
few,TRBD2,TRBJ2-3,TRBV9,CASSVGGPSGRADTQYF,TGTGCCAGCAGCGTAGGAGGACCTAGCGGGAGGGCAGATACGCAGTATTTT
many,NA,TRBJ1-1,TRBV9,CASSVDVGMAEAFF,TGTGCCAGCAGCGTAGATGTGGGTATGGCTGAAGCTTTCTTT
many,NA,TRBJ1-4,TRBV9,CASSVGRATNEKLFF,TGTGCCAGCAGCGTAGGCCGGGCAACTAATGAAAAACTGTTTTTT
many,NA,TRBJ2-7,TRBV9,CASSASSPSYEQYF,TGTGCCAGCAGCGCCTCTAGCCCCTCCTACGAGCAGTACTTC
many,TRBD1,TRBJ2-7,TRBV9,CASSVGPGTGDEQYF,TGTGCCAGCAGCGTAGGACCCGGGACAGGGGACGAGCAGTACTTC
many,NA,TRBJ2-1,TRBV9,CASSIGGGSYNEQFF,TGTGCCAGCAGCATCGGAGGGGGCTCCTACAATGAGCAGTTCTTC
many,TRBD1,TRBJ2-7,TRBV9,CASSEGARSSYEQYF,TGTGCCAGCAGCGAGGGGGCGAGGAGCTCCTACGAGCAGTACTTC
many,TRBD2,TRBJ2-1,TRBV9,CASSSGTSANNEQFF,TGTGCCAGCAGCTCCGGGACTAGCGCAAACAATGAGCAGTTCTTC
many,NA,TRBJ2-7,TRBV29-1,CSVEEKVPYEQYF,TGCAGCGTTGAAGAGAAGGTCCCCTACGAGCAGTACTTC
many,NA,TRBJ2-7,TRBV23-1,CARPTGPYEQYF,TGCGCCAGGCCTACAGGTCCCTACGAGCAGTACTTC
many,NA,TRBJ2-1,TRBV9,CASSVDGGIYNEQFF,TGTGCCAGCAGCGTAGATGGGGGAATCTACAATGAGCAGTTCTTC
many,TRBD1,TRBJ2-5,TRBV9,CASSAPSPATGGQETQYF,TGTGCCAGCAGCGCCCCCTCCCCCGCGACAGGGGGCCAAGAGACCCAGTACTTC
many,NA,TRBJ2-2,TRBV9,CASSVTRRRGAGELFF,TGTGCCAGCAGCGTAACGAGAAGGCGCGGTGCCGGGGAGCTGTTTTTT
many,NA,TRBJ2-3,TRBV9,CASSSRTRTDTQYF,TGTGCCAGCAGCTCTCGGACCCGCACAGATACGCAGTATTTT
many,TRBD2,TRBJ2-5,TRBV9,CASSSDPGTSGSGTQYF,TGTGCCAGCAGCTCGGACCCCGGGACTAGCGGGAGCGGGACCCAGTACTTC
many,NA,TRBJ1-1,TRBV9,CASSLGRDFEAFF,TGTGCCAGCAGCCTGGGACGGGATTTTGAAGCTTTCTTT
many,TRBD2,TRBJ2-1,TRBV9,CASSSRLAAYNEQFF,TGTGCCAGCAGCTCCAGACTAGCGGCCTACAATGAGCAGTTCTTC
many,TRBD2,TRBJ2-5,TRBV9,CASSVAGGQETQYF,TGTGCCAGCAGCGTCGCGGGGGGTCAAGAGACCCAGTACTTC
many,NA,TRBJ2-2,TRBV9,CASSPGTAGTGELFF,TGTGCCAGCAGCCCAGGGACGGCGGGCACCGGGGAGCTGTTTTTT
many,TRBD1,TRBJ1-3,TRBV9,CASTGTGLGNTIYF,TGTGCCAGCACCGGGACAGGGCTCGGAAACACCATATATTTT
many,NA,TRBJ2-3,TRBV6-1,CAPPSPVGRTDTQYF,TGTGCCCCCCCTAGTCCTGTTGGCCGCACAGATACGCAGTATTTT
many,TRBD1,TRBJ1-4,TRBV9,CASSPTGTTEKLFF,TGTGCCAGCAGCCCGACAGGGACGACTGAAAAACTGTTTTTT
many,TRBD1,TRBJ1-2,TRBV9,CASSEVDRGILGYTF,TGTGCCAGCAGCGAGGTAGACAGGGGAATTCTTGGCTACACCTTC